Below, 14 T cell receptor beta chains from the same sample are listed, as sequenced in a study of regulatory T cells in long-lasting Graves disease. Combining iRepertoire HTBI primers with Arm-PCR of CDR3 regions, the authors built TCR beta libraries. TCRdb analysed the multiplex PCR reads with MiXCR anew, one entry per CDR3 protein. There are around 450,000 distinct CDR3 sequences in the sample; about 16% occur only once, and over 9% lies in the top ten. The time point: newly diagnosed GD, antithyroid drugs for less than 3 months. With RNA extracted from PBMCs as input, the TCR library was made. The same sample was also used in a study of T cells in Graves' hyperthyroidism and ophthalmopathy.

The source was peripheral blood mononuclear cells (PBMCs), collected at new diagnosis, from a patient treated with antithyroid drugs. The receptors originated from a man between 40 and 49 years old with Graves disease.

This chain links TRBV29-1 with TRBJ2-3; TRBD1 is a possible D gene (6 bases). CDR1 SQVTM and CDR2 ANQGSEA come from the germline V gene. Trimming took 6 bases from V and 4 from J, leaving 14 bases between them. This CDR3 has 13 amino acids. CDR3 in DNA: TGCAGCGTGGGGAACAGGGCCCCAGATACGCAGTATTTT. Its translation: CSVGNRAPDTQYF.

Notes on this clonotype: A much more abundant neighbour one base away suggests this may be a read error. The chain carries TRBV28 and TRBJ1-6; no definite D call. The CDR3 is 12 residues long. CDR1 and CDR2 from the germline V gene are MDHEN and SYDVKM. The CDR3 spells CASRVVTSPPHF. The CDR3 bases are TGTGCCAGCAGGGTCGTTACATCACCCCCCCACTTT. Combining the CDR3 with reference TRBV28 and TRBJ1-6 gives the whole variable domain DVKVTQSSRYLVKRTGEKVFLECVQDMDHENMFWYRQDPGLGLRLIYFSYDVKMKEKGDIPEGYSVSREKKERFSLILESASTNQTSMYLCASRVVTSPPHFGNGTRLTVT.

There are many counts of this clonotype. V usage is TRBV12-5 and J usage is TRBJ2-1; 12 bases fit TRBD1. CDR1 and CDR2 from the germline V gene are LGHNT and FRNRAP. J lost 8 bases, V lost 0 bases, and 2 bases had no gene match. This CDR3 comprises 15 residues. CDR3 amino acids: CASGLVGTGGHEQFF. The CDR3 coding sequence is TGTGCTAGTGGTTTGGTGGGGACAGGGGGCCATGAGCAGTTCTTC.

V is TRBV6-2 or TRBV6-3 and J is TRBJ2-2; 10 nucleotides match TRBD1. There are 15 residues in the CDR3. Germline V gene data show CDR1 as MNHEY and CDR2 as SVGEGT. V lost 6 bases and J lost 5; bases outside the gene matches: 6. The DNA for the CDR3 is TGTGCCAGCAGATTCGGGACAGGGGAAACCGGGGAGCTGTTTTTT. It is translated as CASRFGTGETGELFF.

The chain joins TRBV5-1 to TRBJ2-3; 8 nucleotides agree with TRBD1. The J call could be wrong; TRBJ2-5 is a better fit for the DNA end. Germline assignment: CDR1 SGHRS and CDR2 YFSETQ. The CDR3 is 15 residues long. The CDR3, as DNA: TGCGCCAGCAGCCAACCTGGGACAGGAGGGGAGACCCAGTACTTC. The encoded protein is CASSQPGTGGETQYF.

CDR3 sequence reads: CASSQDGGNQPQHF. CDR3 nucleotide sequence: TGTGCCAGCAGCCAGGATGGGGGAAATCAGCCCCAGCATTTT. This chain uses TRBV7-9 with TRBJ1-5, with D tentatively TRBD1 (5 bases). The V and J ends lost 5 bases and 4 bases respectively, with 12 bases between them. This CDR3 is built from 14 residues. Germline CDR1 is SEHNR and CDR2 is FQNEAQ (reference sequence). Complete variable domain (other parts from reference TRBV7-9 and TRBJ1-5): DTGVSQNPRHKITKRGQNVTFRCDPISEHNRLYWYRQTLGQGPEFLTYFQNEAQLEKSRLLSDRFSAERPKGSFSTLEIQRTEQGDSAMYLCASSQDGGNQPQHFGDGTRLSIL.

This clonotype was found many times. The rearrangement joins TRBV30 to TRBJ1-1, with D uncertain. V lost 3 bases and J lost 6, with 11 bases in between. The CDR3 is made up of 12 amino acids. From germline, CDR1 is GTSNPN and CDR2 SVGIG (reference sequence). CDR3 residues: CAWRKSTAEAFF. Written as DNA, the CDR3 is TGTGCCTGGAGAAAGTCCACCGCTGAAGCTTTCTTT.

J is TRBJ2-6 and V is TRBV5-6; 8 bases line up with TRBD1. This CDR3 comprises 14 residues. CDR1 is SGHDT, CDR2 YYEEEE, per germline. The trim removed 6 bases at V and 8 bases at J, leaving 7 bases unmatched. CDR3 nucleotide sequence: TGTGCCAGCACCCCATCAGGGGGCCCCAACGTCCTGACTTTC. This sequence encodes CASTPSGGPNVLTF. Variable domain in full (rest from reference TRBV5-6 and TRBJ2-6): DAGVTQSPTHLIKTRGQQVTLRCSPKSGHDTVSWYQQALGQGPQFIFQYYEEEERQRGNFPDRFSGHQFPNYSSELNVNALLLGDSALYLCASTPSGGPNVLTFGAGSRLTVL.

The table lists this clonotype with many counts. The V call is TRBV20-1, the J call TRBJ2-1, with D possibly being TRBD2 (6 bases). Germline V gives CDR1 DFQATT, CDR2 SNEGSKA (reference sequence). This CDR3 contains 15 residues. V was clipped by 4 bases and J by 2 bases, with 15 bases between them. The CDR3 coding sequence is TGCAGTGCTAAGGGTGTCGGCGGGACCTACAATGAGCAGTTCTTC. Amino acids: CSAKGVGGTYNEQFF.

This clonotype was counted a few times. The chain joins TRBV6-5 to TRBJ2-1, with D perhaps TRBD1 (5 bases). The CDR3 is made up of 16 amino acids. The germline V and J ends were trimmed by 2 bases and 4 bases, with 15 bases remaining between them. Germline values: CDR1 MNHEY, CDR2 SVGAGI. The CDR3: CASSYGRLGVYNEQFF. DNA for the CDR3: TGTGCCAGCAGTTACGGACGCCTAGGGGTTTACAATGAGCAGTTCTTC.

This clonotype was observed at least ten times. The chain is built from TRBV30 and TRBJ2-3; 12 bases match TRBD1. J lost 4 bases, V lost 5 bases, and 7 bases had no gene match. Germline V gene lookup returns CDR1 GTSNPN and CDR2 SVGIG (reference sequence). CDR3 length: 15 residues. CDR3 nucleotide sequence: TGTGCCTGGGGCTCGGGACAGGGGGCCGCAGATACGCAGTATTTT. This codes for CAWGSGQGAADTQYF.

This clonotype was seen at least ten times. The CDR3 DNA reads as TGTGCCAGCAGCTCTAGGGTTCCAGATACGCAGTATTTT. Protein: CASSSRVPDTQYF. This chain connects TRBV5-5 to TRBJ2-3; D not certain. Trimming stripped 3 bases from V and 4 bases from J, with 9 bases between. There are 13 residues in the CDR3. Per germline, CDR1 SGHKS and CDR2 YYEKEE (reference sequence).

The chain couples TRBV5-1 to TRBJ2-5, with a possible D match to TRBD2 (5 bases). V was pared by 0 bases and J by 2 bases, with 11 bases between. The CDR3 covers 15 residues. Germline V CDR1 and CDR2: SGHRS, YFSETQ. In nucleotides, the CDR3 is TGCGCCAGCAGCTTGGGAGACGGGAATCAAGAGACCCAGTACTTC. It codes for CASSLGDGNQETQYF.

At least ten counts were recorded for this clonotype. V and J are TRBV2 and TRBJ2-7; either TRBD1 or TRBD2 may fit D (6 bases each). Germline CDR1 SNHLY, CDR2 FYNNEI. V was clipped by 6 bases and J by 7 bases, with 13 bases between them. The CDR3 totals 12 residues. The CDR3 loop is CASRGGSGEQYF. CDR3 nucleotide sequence: TGTGCCAGCAGAGGGGGGAGTGGAGAGCAGTACTTC.